Shown below are 8 T cell receptor beta chains from a single sample sequenced in a study of siplizumab effects on memory and regulatory T cells. Assay used: immunoSEQ multiplex PCR; TCRdb lists only in-frame clones, some missing. The data show just under 85,000 clones, about nine tenths seen once. Sequencing input: Tregs sorted from blood. All receptors derive from a human donor in good health.

This chain connects TRBV9 to TRBJ2-1; D is undetermined. V lost 4 bases and J 6 bases, leaving 11 bases between the germline ends. Germline V lookup: CDR1 SGDLS, CDR2 YYNGEE. This CDR3 region has 13 residues. Here the CDR3 DNA reads TGTGCCAGCAGCCCCGGCCCGTCCAATGAGCAGTTCTTC. Translating gives CASSPGPSNEQFF. Complete variable domain (other parts from reference TRBV9 and TRBJ2-1): DSGVTQTPKHLITATGQRVTLRCSPRSGDLSVYWYQQSLDQGLQFLIQYYNGEERAKGNILERFSAQQFPDLHSELNLSSLELGDSALYFCASSPGPSNEQFFGPGTRLTVL.

The chain couples TRBV9 to TRBJ2-1, with D possibly being TRBD1 (5 bases). V shed 0 bases and J shed 8 bases, with 15 bases lying between them. CDR3 length: 15 residues. Germline assignment: CDR1 SGDLS and CDR2 YYNGEE. The CDR3 spells CASSVGQLPSDEQFF. As DNA, the CDR3 is TGTGCCAGCAGCGTAGGACAGCTCCCTTCTGATGAGCAGTTCTTC.

This chain uses TRBV4-2 with TRBJ1-3, with D hard to call. This CDR3 is built from 14 residues. V lost 0 bases and J lost 3, with 6 bases in between. Germline CDR1 is LGHNA and CDR2 is YNFKEQ. The CDR3 region is CASSQDGVGNTIYF. The CDR3 DNA is TGTGCCAGCAGCCAAGATGGGGTTGGAAACACCATATATTTT.

The count of this clone is one. The rearrangement uses TRBV19 and TRBJ1-1; the D gene is possibly TRBD1 (5 bases). V was cut by 2 bases and J by 6 bases, with 16 bases left in between. The germline CDR1 and CDR2 sequences are LNHDA and SQIVND (reference sequence). The CDR3 loop spans 15 amino acids. This chain's CDR3 is CASSILADGTPEAFF. In nucleotides, the CDR3 is TGTGCCAGTAGTATATTGGCCGATGGGACCCCTGAAGCTTTCTTT.

The V and J genes are TRBV10-3 and TRBJ2-7; D remains ambiguous. V dropped 6 bases and J dropped 2 bases, with 17 bases sitting between them. Germline loops: CDR1 ENHRY, CDR2 SYGVKD. The CDR3 is 15 amino acids. CDR3 protein: CAISSTEKTAYEQYF. The DNA for the CDR3 is TGTGCCATCAGCTCCACAGAAAAAACGGCCTACGAGCAGTACTTC.

The chain is built from TRBV5-4 and TRBJ2-2; a possible D gene is TRBD2 (7 bases). The germline V gene has CDR1 SGHNT and CDR2 YYREEE (reference sequence). CDR3 length equals 17 residues. V was cut by 3 bases and J by 6 bases, with 21 bases left in between. Here the CDR3 reads CASSSPRGGRAAGELFF. CDR3 DNA sequence: TGTGCCAGCAGCTCACCCCGCGGGGGCAGGGCGGCCGGGGAGCTGTTTTTT.

In this sample, this clone turned up a few times. This chain joins TRBV15 and TRBJ2-2; 7 bases agree with TRBD2. The CDR3 runs 17 residues. Germline CDR1 and CDR2: LNHNV and YYDKDF (reference sequence). V was clipped by 3 bases and J by 1 base; unmatched bases: 8. The CDR3 region is CATSRDLPGGNTGELFF. DNA for the CDR3: TGTGCCACCAGCAGGGACTTACCGGGGGGGAACACCGGGGAGCTGTTTTTT.

Many counts were recorded for this clone. In DNA, the CDR3 is TGTGCCAGTAGTATCTGGACAGGGGGGGCCAAAAACATTCAGTACTTC. Its protein product is CASSIWTGGAKNIQYF. The V call is TRBV19, the J call TRBJ2-4, with 10 bases identical to TRBD1. This CDR3 spans 16 amino acids. CDR1 LNHDA and CDR2 SQIVND come from the germline V gene (reference sequence). Trimming at V came to 3 bases and at J to 1 base, leaving 3 bases not matched to a gene.